This T cell receptor (beta chain) was recorded in a study of cytomegalovirus exposure and HLA in healthy donors. In the study overall: T cells numbering around 200 million yielded 90 million to 140 million unique TCR beta sequences in an earlier analysis. Whole-study findings and limits: Both high specificity and high sensitivity reportedly marked the classifier's diagnosis of cytomegalovirus status.

Concerning this clone: The antigen is undetermined. Other DNA sequences within the sample encode an identical CDR3.

PCR primers comprised 60 Vbeta and 13 Jbeta primers. As originally analysed: The authors later counted roughly 76 million unique TCR beta chains, 9.5 million to 13 million of them shared. TCRdb's copy holds only in-frame clones and misses some; the assay was immunoSEQ multiplex PCR. D and trimming were read from the DNA, whereas the V and J calls and clone size are those reported in that table. The clone table shows 150,000 or so clones, with the ten largest holding around 1.6%. Germline CDR1 and CDR2: MDHEN and SYDVKM. The CDR3 totals 12 residues. V lost 3 bases to trimming and J lost 8 bases, with 10 bases between them.

The TCR originated in a woman in her forties or fifties in good health and CMV-seronegative. Material: PBMCs. The chain links TRBV28 to TRBJ1-2, with unresolved D. The CDR3 bases are TGTGCCAGCAGTTTGCGTCTCTACGGCTACACCTTC. This translates into CASSLRLYGYTF.